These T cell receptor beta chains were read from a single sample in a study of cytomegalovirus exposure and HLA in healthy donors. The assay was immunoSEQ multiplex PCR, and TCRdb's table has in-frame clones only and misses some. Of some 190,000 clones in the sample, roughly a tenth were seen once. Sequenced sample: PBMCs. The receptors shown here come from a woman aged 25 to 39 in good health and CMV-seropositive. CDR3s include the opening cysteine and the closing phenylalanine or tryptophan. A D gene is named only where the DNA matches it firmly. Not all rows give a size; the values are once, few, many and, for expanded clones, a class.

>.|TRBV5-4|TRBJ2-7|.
TGTGCCAGCAGCTTGTGGTCGGCGGGCCGGCCCTACGAGCAGTACTTC
CASSLWSAGRPYEQYF
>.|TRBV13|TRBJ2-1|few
TGTGCCACCCCGGGGAACGGGCAGTTCTTC
CATPGNGQFF
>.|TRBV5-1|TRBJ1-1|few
TGCGCCAGCAGCTGGCTAGAGGACACTGAAGCTTTCTTT
CASSWLEDTEAFF
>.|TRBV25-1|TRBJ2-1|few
TGTGCCACCCAGGGGTCGACGTACAATGAGCAGTTCTTC
CATQGSTYNEQFF
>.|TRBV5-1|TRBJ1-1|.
TGCGCCAGCAGCTTCGGACAGACTATGAACACTGAAGCTTTCTTT
CASSFGQTMNTEAFF
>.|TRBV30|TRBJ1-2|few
TGTGCCTGGAGTCCCAGCGTCTATGGCTACACCTTC
CAWSPSVYGYTF
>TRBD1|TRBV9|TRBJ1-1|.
TGTGCCAGCAGGCCACAGGGGAGGACGACTGAAGCTTTCTTT
CASRPQGRTTEAFF
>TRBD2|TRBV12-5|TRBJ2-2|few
TGTGCTAGTGGTTTGGGAGGGGGACTAGCGGAAAACAAAGCCGGGGAGCTGTTTTTT
CASGLGGGLAENKAGELFF
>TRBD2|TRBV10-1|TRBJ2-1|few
TGCGCCATCTCACCCCCAACTAGCGGGAGTTCCAATGAGCAGTTCTTC
CAISPPTSGSSNEQFF
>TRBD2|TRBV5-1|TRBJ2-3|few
TGCGCCAGCAGCTTGGCCCTAGCGGGGACAGATACGCAGTATTTT
CASSLALAGTDTQYF
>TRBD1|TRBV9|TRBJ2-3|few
TGTGCCAGCAGCGTTCAGGGGGCCACCACAGATACGCAGTATTTT
CASSVQGATTDTQYF
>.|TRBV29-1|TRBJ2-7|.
TGCAGCGTTCTTACTAGCCACGAGCAGTACTTC
CSVLTSHEQYF
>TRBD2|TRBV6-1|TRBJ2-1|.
TGTGCCAGCAGACCCGCGGGACTAGCCCATGAGCAGTTCTTC
CASRPAGLAHEQFF
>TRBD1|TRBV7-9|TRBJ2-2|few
TGTGCCAGCAGCTTACCACGACAGGGGGCTGACGGGGAGCTGTTTTTT
CASSLPRQGADGELFF
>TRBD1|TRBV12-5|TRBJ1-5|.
TGTGCTAGTGGTCTACACAGGGGTAGCAATCAGCCCCAGCATTTT
CASGLHRGSNQPQHF
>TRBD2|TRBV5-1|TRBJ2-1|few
TGCGCCAGCAGCATGACTAGCGGAAGTTACAATGAGCAGTTCTTC
CASSMTSGSYNEQFF
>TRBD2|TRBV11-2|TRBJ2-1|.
TGTGCCAGCAGCTCCCCTCTCCAGCTAGCGGGAGTGGGCAATGAGCAGTTCTTC
CASSSPLQLAGVGNEQFF
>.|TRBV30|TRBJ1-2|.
TGTGCCTGGAGTGCCGGGGTCGGGGGCTACACCTTC
CAWSAGVGGYTF
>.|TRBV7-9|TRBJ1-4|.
TGTGCCAGCAGCCCACAGGGTGAAAAACTGTTTTTT
CASSPQGEKLFF
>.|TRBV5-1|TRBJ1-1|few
TGCGCCAGCAGCCCCCCCCTAGGGGGTAACTCTGAAGCTTTCTTT
CASSPPLGGNSEAFF
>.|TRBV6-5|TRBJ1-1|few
TGTGCCAGCAGGCAGGGAGGAGGTAGAGCTTTCTTT
CASRQGGGRAFF
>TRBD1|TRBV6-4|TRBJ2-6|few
TGTGCCAGCAGCCCCAGGGGGACTGGGGCCAACGTCCTGACTTTC
CASSPRGTGANVLTF
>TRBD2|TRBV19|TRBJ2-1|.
TGTGCCAGTAGTATAGGGGGCGGGAGGGCCCCTTACAATGAGCAGTTCTTC
CASSIGGGRAPYNEQFF
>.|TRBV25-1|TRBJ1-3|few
TGTGCCAGCAGTCAGTACTCTGGAAACACCATATATTTT
CASSQYSGNTIYF
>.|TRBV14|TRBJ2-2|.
TGTGCCAGCAGGGAGCAGAAGGACACCGGGGAGCTGTTTTTT
CASREQKDTGELFF
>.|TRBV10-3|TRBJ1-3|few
TGTGCCATCAGTGAGACAGCTGGAAACACCATATATTTT
CAISETAGNTIYF
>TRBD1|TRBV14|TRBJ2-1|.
TGTGCCAGCACGAGGACAGGGTACAATGAGCAGTTCTTC
CASTRTGYNEQFF
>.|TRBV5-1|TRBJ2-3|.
TGCGCCAGCAGGAGCGGGCGAAGCACAGATACGCAGTATTTT
CASRSGRSTDTQYF
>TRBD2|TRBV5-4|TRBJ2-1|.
TGTGCCAGCAGCCCGATAGCGGGAGGGGCAAATGAGCAGTTCTTC
CASSPIAGGANEQFF
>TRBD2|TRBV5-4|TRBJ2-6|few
TGTGCCAGCAGGGGACTAGCGGGAGACTCTGGGGCCAACGTCCTGACTTTC
CASRGLAGDSGANVLTF
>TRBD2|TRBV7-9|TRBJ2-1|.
TGTGCCAGCAGCTCAGTAGTCCCGGGACTAGCCGGTCGCGAGCAGTTCTTC
CASSSVVPGLAGREQFF
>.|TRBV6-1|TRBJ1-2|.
TGTGCCAGCAAGGAGGGATTGGGGTGGGGGATAGGCTACACCTTC
CASKEGLGWGIGYTF
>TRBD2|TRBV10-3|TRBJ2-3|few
TGTGCCATCAGTGAGCGGGGGGGAACAGATACGCAGTATTTT
CAISERGGTDTQYF
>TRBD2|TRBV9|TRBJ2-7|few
TGTGCCAGCAGCCCCTCGGGGGGAAGCTCCTACGAGCAGTACTTC
CASSPSGGSSYEQYF
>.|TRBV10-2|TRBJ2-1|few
TGCGCCAGCAGTGGGGGCTTACTCAATGAGCAGTTCTTC
CASSGGLLNEQFF
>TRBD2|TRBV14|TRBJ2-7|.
TGTGCCAGCAGCCTATTGTCGGGGGGATCCTACGAGCAGTACTTC
CASSLLSGGSYEQYF
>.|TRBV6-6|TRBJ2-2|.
TGTGCCAGCAGTTACTCGTCGAGGGGGGAGCTGTTTTTT
CASSYSSRGELFF